This TCR beta chain stems from a study of blood T cell repertoires in COVID-19. Background on the study: The United States, Italy and Spain provided the acute and convalescent COVID-19 samples.

Seattle-derived patients entered the study during active infection and were followed longitudinally. Per the authors' pipeline: Amplification of reference gene primers provided the estimated nucleated cell counts. The protocol was immunoSEQ multiplex PCR, while the TCRdb copy is restricted to in-frame clones and leaves out a portion. V and J calls and clone size are those listed in that table; D and trimming were worked out from the DNA. The sample has nearly 250,000 clones; around 86% are singletons. Germline V CDR1 and CDR2: MDHEN, SYDVKM. V lost 6 bases to trimming and J lost 0 bases; unmatched junction nucleotides: 9. The CDR3 has 16 residues. This clone was seen a handful of times.

The chain is built from TRBV28 and TRBJ1-1, with 8 nucleotides matching TRBD1. Input material: peripheral blood. The receptor's source is an elderly woman with COVID-19, enrolled during active disease. CDR3 nucleotide sequence: TGTGCCAGCAGGACCGGACAGGGAGCCATGAACACTGAAGCTTTCTTT. Translated: CASRTGQGAMNTEAFF.